This entry features one TCR beta chain sequence. Study processing details: The authors estimated nucleated cell counts from reference gene primer amplification. Profiled with immunoSEQ multiplex PCR; TCRdb holds only in-frame clones, not every one. The V and J calls and clone size were taken over from that table, and D and trimming were inferred from the DNA. Among 150,000 to 200,000 clones, 86% were seen once, and the ten largest hold about 9.6%. This sample is drawn from a study of blood T cell repertoires in COVID-19. Study-wide context: Sites across the United States, Italy and Spain contributed samples from acute and convalescent COVID-19.

The source is a man over 45 with active or convalescent COVID-19. Material: peripheral blood.

For the CDR3, the DNA is TGTGCCAGCAGCTTGTACATAGGGGGCGAGCAGTACTTC. The encoded protein is CASSLYIGGEQYF. The V and J genes are TRBV5-5 and TRBJ2-7; TRBD1 is a possible D gene (6 bases). The CDR3 loop spans 13 amino acids. V shed 1 base and J shed 6 bases, with 11 bases lying between them. Germline loops: CDR1 SGHKS, CDR2 YYEKEE (reference sequence).